The source of this TCR beta chain is a study of cytomegalovirus exposure and HLA in healthy donors. PCR amplification relied on 60 Vbeta primers (plus 13 Jbeta primers). The repertoire was sequenced with immunoSEQ multiplex PCR; TCRdb's copy has only in-frame clones and lacks some. This sample yields approximately 140,000 clones, of which roughly four fifths are seen a single time; about 3.8% belongs to the top ten. V shed 2 bases, J shed 10 bases, and the junction held 8 bases outside the gene matches. This CDR3 is 14 amino acids long. Per germline, CDR1 SGHNT and CDR2 YYREEE (reference sequence). What was sequenced was PBMCs. The rearrangement links TRBV5-4 to TRBJ1-4; 7 nucleotides agree with TRBD1. This TCR derives from a man aged 35 to 55 in good health and CMV-seropositive. The CDR3 is CASSFFDREGKLFF. For the CDR3, the DNA is TGTGCCAGCAGCTTCTTTGACAGGGAAGGAAAACTGTTTTTT.